The clone carrying this T cell receptor beta chain was seen a single time. Its antigen is still unknown. The ends lost 5 bases at V and 0 bases at J; junction bases unmatched: 7. Germline CDR1 DFQATT, CDR2 SNEGSKA (reference sequence). The CDR3 sequence is 15 residues long. Primers used in a second PCR of about 6 to 11 cycles were a sample-barcoded 5' primer and a J-beta primer mix. MiXCR, run by TCRdb on the 5' RACE reads, gives a single entry per CDR3 protein. The sample records fewer than 700,000 distinct CDR3 sequences, around 50% being singletons. The sample is drawn from a study of blood T cells in healthy people across ages. Across the whole study: About one barcoded beta molecule was captured per two T cells (by template switching). The study, taken as a whole, reports: Naive CD4+ cells and diversity were both higher in long-lived donors than in aged donors.

Sequencing input: blood. This receptor was obtained from a man older than 75 in good health. V and J are TRBV20-1 and TRBJ2-1; 7 bases fit TRBD2. This chain's CDR3 is CSAGSGVHSYNEQFF. The CDR3 bases are TGCAGTGCTGGGAGCGGGGTTCACTCCTACAATGAGCAGTTCTTC.